The next 13 T cell receptor beta chains were all read from a single sample in a study of memory CD4+ T cells and cytomegalovirus serostatus. The sort gate was single viable CD3+CD4+CD8-CD45RO+ cells for memory CD4+ T cells. Measured with immunoSEQ multiplex PCR; TCRdb has only the in-frame clones, and not every one. The table lists 84,000 or so clones, around 80% of them singletons. Sequencing used memory CD4+ T cells from blood. Receptors originate from an adult in good health and CMV-seronegative.

In its sample, this clone was seen a few times. This sequence joins TRBV6-5 and TRBJ1-1; D is unclear. CDR3 size: 13 residues. V lost 0 bases, J lost 3 bases, and 5 bases lay in between. Germline CDR1 reads MNHEY; CDR2 reads SVGAGI. The CDR3 bases are TGTGCCAGCAGTTACTCTGCCTACACTGAAGCTTTCTTT. It specifies CASSYSAYTEAFF.

The rearrangement links TRBV4-2 to TRBJ2-1, with 9 bases that match TRBD1. Looked up from germline, CDR1 is LGHNA and CDR2 is YNFKEQ. Trimming took 1 base from V and 7 from J; bases not matched to a gene: 5. The length of the CDR3 is 15 residues. CDR3 sequence: CASSQVGQGWNEQFF. The CDR3 DNA reads as TGTGCCAGCAGCCAAGTGGGACAGGGATGGAATGAGCAGTTCTTC.

This clone is a singleton in its sample. J is TRBJ1-4 and V is TRBV6-4, with a possible D match to TRBD1 (5 bases). Between the trimmed V and J ends, which lost 4 bases and 3 bases, there was a span of 12 bases. This CDR3 contains 15 residues. Germline lookup yields CDR1 MRHNA and CDR2 SNTAGT. CDR3 DNA sequence: TGTGCCAGCAGTGCCCGGGGGGTGCCTAATGAAAAACTGTTTTTT. Encoded protein: CASSARGVPNEKLFF.

The chain joins TRBV27 to TRBJ1-4; TRBD1 agrees at 8 bases. Germline CDR1 and CDR2: MNHEY and SMNVEV (reference sequence). The CDR3 loop spans 15 amino acids. The V gene end was trimmed by 8 bases and the J gene end by 8 bases; junction bases not matched to a gene: 13. Here the CDR3 DNA reads TGTGCCAGCCACCCCGCCCAGGGGGCGGGGGAAAAACTGTTTTTT. Residues: CASHPAQGAGEKLFF.

The DNA for the CDR3 is TGTGCCTGGACCAGGGGGGGGGCTACTGGCGAGCAGTACTTC. This gives the protein CAWTRGGATGEQYF. The chain combines TRBV30 with TRBJ2-7, with D perhaps given as TRBD1 or TRBD2 (7 bases each). V lost 4 bases, J lost 6 bases, and 19 bases lay in between. From germline, CDR1 is GTSNPN and CDR2 SVGIG (reference sequence). CDR3 length equals 14 residues.

The chain employs TRBV10-3 and TRBJ1-4; 7 bases fit TRBD1. Germline trimming cut 10 bases from V and 5 bases from J; bases unmatched to any gene: 7. The length of the CDR3 is 13 residues. CDR1 and CDR2 (germline): ENHRY, SYGVKD. The CDR3 DNA follows: TGTGCCACGACGGACAGGACCAATGAAAAACTGTTTTTT. It yields the protein CATTDRTNEKLFF.

The CDR3 loop reads CASSTGVYTGELFF. CDR3 in DNA: TGTGCCAGCAGCACGGGGGTATACACCGGGGAGCTGTTTTTT. This rearrangement joins TRBV9 to TRBJ2-2, with D possibly being TRBD2 (6 bases). CDR1 is SGDLS and CDR2 is YYNGEE in the germline V gene. The CDR3 contains 14 residues. V lost 4 bases and J lost 3, with 10 bases in between.

This chain connects TRBV9 to TRBJ1-4; a possible D gene is TRBD1 (5 bases). Trimming removed 0 bases from V and 7 bases from J, with 13 bases in between. The CDR3 is 15 amino acids. Germline V gene sequence: CDR1 SGDLS, CDR2 YYNGEE. In DNA, the CDR3 is TGTGCCAGCAGCGTAGAGGCAGGGTGGGGTGAAAAACTGTTTTTT. Its translation: CASSVEAGWGEKLFF.

This clone was recorded once. The rearrangement joins TRBV7-3 to TRBJ2-2, with a tentative D call TRBD1 (7 bases). This CDR3 contains 16 residues. The germline V and J ends were trimmed by 4 bases and 4 bases, with 16 bases remaining between them. The germline gives CDR1 SGHTA, CDR2 FQGTGA. The CDR3 DNA reads TGTGCCAGCAGCTCTCTCCCAGGGGGAGGCACCGGGGAGCTGTTTTTT. The encoded protein is CASSSLPGGGTGELFF.

This sequence joins TRBV6-5 and TRBJ1-4, with D possibly matching TRBD1 (5 bases). V was trimmed by 0 bases and J by 8 bases, leaving 10 bases between them. CDR1 MNHEY and CDR2 SVGAGI come from the germline V gene. The CDR3 spans 14 residues. As DNA, the CDR3 is TGTGCCAGCAGTTACTCCGCAGGGCAGGAAAAACTGTTTTTT. Translating it yields CASSYSAGQEKLFF.

J is TRBJ2-1 and V is TRBV27, with a tentative D call TRBD2 (6 bases). V was trimmed by 6 bases and J by 2 bases, leaving 11 bases between them. The germline V gene encodes CDR1 MNHEY and CDR2 SMNVEV (reference sequence). CDR3 length: 14 amino acids. Here the CDR3 DNA reads TGTGCCAGCAGCAAGGGACTTACCTACAATGAGCAGTTCTTC. It specifies CASSKGLTYNEQFF.

The chain has TRBV7-3 and TRBJ2-1; 12 bases agree with TRBD2. The junction had 4 bases not matched to a gene; V was cut back by 4 bases and J by 6 bases. The germline V gene has CDR1 SGHTA and CDR2 FQGTGA. This CDR3 contains 15 residues. The CDR3 here is CASSSLAGGVNEQFF. Written as DNA, the CDR3 is TGTGCCAGCAGCTCACTAGCGGGGGGTGTCAATGAGCAGTTCTTC.

J is TRBJ2-1 and V is TRBV6-4; TRBD1 agrees at 7 bases. The junction had 9 bases not matched to a gene; V was cut back by 5 bases and J by 5 bases. CDR3 length: 15 amino acids. Germline V gene lookup returns CDR1 MRHNA and CDR2 SNTAGT. The chain's CDR3 is CASSKDRDVNNEQFF. CDR3 nucleotides: TGTGCCAGCAGTAAAGACAGGGATGTCAACAATGAGCAGTTCTTC.